The clone carrying this T cell receptor (beta chain) has a single count. Its cognate antigen is unknown. These data come from a study of post-analysis software for immune sequencing data. Findings and caveats of the study: Same-batch preparations were strongly co-clustered by F measure. Normalized Chao1 diversity was significantly lower in multiple sclerosis patients than in controls. Relative to controls, patients had several TRBV segments at higher frequency, with TRBV5-6, TRBV5-1 and TRBV20-1 among these.

Unique molecular identifiers had been added to the TCR beta cDNA libraries. TCRdb reprocessed the PCR reads with MiXCR, giving one entry per CDR3 protein. The repertoire holds about half a million distinct CDR3 sequences, with 45% as singletons. The CDR3 covers 15 residues. Losses at the gene ends were 5 bases for V and 5 bases for J; bases not matched to a gene: 9. Germline V gene data show CDR1 as SGHNT and CDR2 as YENEEA. The chain couples TRBV11-3 to TRBJ2-1; 7 bases align to TRBD2. This receptor was identified in a girl aged 5-17 years with multiple sclerosis. Specimen: blood. The CDR3 spells CASSPPRGGHNEQFF. The DNA for the CDR3 is TGTGCCAGCAGCCCCCCCCGCGGGGGTCACAATGAGCAGTTCTTC. Filled out from reference TRBV11-3 and TRBJ2-1, the complete variable domain reads EAGVVQSPRYKIIEKKQPVAFWCNPISGHNTLYWYLQNLGQGPELLIRYENEEAVDDSQLPKDRFSAERLKGVDSTLKIQPAELGDSAVYLCASSPPRGGHNEQFFGPGTRLTVL.